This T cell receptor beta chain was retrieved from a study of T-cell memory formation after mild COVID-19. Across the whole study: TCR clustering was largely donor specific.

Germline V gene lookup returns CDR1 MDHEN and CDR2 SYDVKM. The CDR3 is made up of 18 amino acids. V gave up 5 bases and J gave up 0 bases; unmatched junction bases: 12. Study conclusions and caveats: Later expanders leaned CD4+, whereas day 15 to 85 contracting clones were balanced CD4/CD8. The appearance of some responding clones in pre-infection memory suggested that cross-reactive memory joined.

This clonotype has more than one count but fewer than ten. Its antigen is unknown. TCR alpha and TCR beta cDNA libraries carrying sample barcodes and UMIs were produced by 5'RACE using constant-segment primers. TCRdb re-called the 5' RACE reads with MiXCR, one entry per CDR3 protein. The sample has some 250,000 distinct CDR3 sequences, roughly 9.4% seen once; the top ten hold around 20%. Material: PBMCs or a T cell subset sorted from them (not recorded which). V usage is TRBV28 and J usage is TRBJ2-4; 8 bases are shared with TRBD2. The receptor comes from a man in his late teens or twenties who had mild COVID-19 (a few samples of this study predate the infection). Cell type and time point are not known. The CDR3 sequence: CASSVGVLADLAKNIQYF. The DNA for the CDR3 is TGTGCCAGCAGTGTGGGGGTACTAGCGGATCTAGCCAAAAACATTCAGTACTTC.